These 11 T cell receptor beta chains originate from one sample sequenced in a study of blood T cell repertoires in COVID-19. TCRdb's table, derived via immunoSEQ multiplex PCR, lists solely in-frame clones and lacks some. The table includes about 370,000 clones, more than 70% detected once. Material for sequencing was peripheral blood. These receptors all stem from a woman aged 30 to 39 with COVID-19, enrolled during active disease.

The chain carries TRBV5-8 and TRBJ2-7; 11 nucleotides match TRBD2. Germline values: CDR1 SGHTS, CDR2 YDEGEE. This CDR3 contains 18 residues. The trim removed 4 bases at V and 3 bases at J, leaving 15 bases unmatched. The CDR3 nucleotides are TGTGCCAGCAGCCTACCGGGCTTCGGCGGGACTAGCGGCTACGAGCAGTACTTC. This sequence encodes CASSLPGFGGTSGYEQYF.

The chain joins TRBV7-3 to TRBJ2-3, with a tentative D call TRBD2 (5 bases). The V gene lost 5 bases and the J gene lost 0 bases, with 15 bases spanning the gap. CDR1 and CDR2 from the germline V gene are SGHTA and FQGTGA. The length of the CDR3 is 16 residues. CDR3 DNA: TGTGCCAGCAGCACGGGGTGGGCGACTAGCACAGATACGCAGTATTTT. Amino acid sequence: CASSTGWATSTDTQYF.

The V gene is TRBV6-2 or TRBV6-3, the J gene TRBJ2-1; 15 bases agree with TRBD2. The CDR3 has 14 residues. From germline, CDR1 is MNHEY and CDR2 SVGEGT. V lost 4 bases, J lost 12 bases, and 4 bases stayed unmatched. Here the CDR3 DNA reads TGTGCCAGCAGTTGGACTAGCGGGGGGGATGGGCAGTTCTTC. It yields the protein CASSWTSGGDGQFF.

V gene TRBV5-1 combines with J gene TRBJ2-1; 8 nucleotides match TRBD2. Germline V gene lookup returns CDR1 SGHRS and CDR2 YFSETQ. The J segment lost 0 bases and the V segment lost 2 bases, leaving 4 bases of the junction unmatched. CDR3 length: 16 residues. The CDR3 reads CASSFLAGNSYNEQFF. CDR3 DNA: TGCGCCAGCAGCTTTTTAGCGGGAAACTCCTACAATGAGCAGTTCTTC.

The J gene is TRBJ2-7, the V gene TRBV30; 12 bases line up with TRBD1. V shed 4 bases and J 4 bases; nucleotides not matched to a gene: 11. Germline CDR1 is GTSNPN and CDR2 is SVGIG (reference sequence). This CDR3 spans 16 amino acids. The CDR3 loop reads CAWTRPGTGGFYEQYF. As DNA, the CDR3 is TGTGCCTGGACCCGCCCCGGGACAGGGGGCTTTTACGAGCAGTACTTC.

The chain's CDR3 is CASSLTFGGGEETQYF. For the CDR3, the DNA is TGTGCCAGCAGCTTAACGTTCGGCGGAGGGGAAGAGACCCAGTACTTC. The genes are TRBV7-3 and TRBJ2-5; weak D call: TRBD2 (6 bases). CDR1 SGHTA and CDR2 FQGTGA come from the germline V gene. The V and J ends lost 0 bases and 3 bases respectively, with 14 bases between them. This CDR3 is 16 amino acids long.

V usage is TRBV7-6 and J usage is TRBJ2-2; perhaps TRBD2 as D (6 bases). CDR1 and CDR2 (germline): SGHVS, FNYEAQ. The V and J ends lost 5 bases and 6 bases respectively, with 16 bases between them. The length of the CDR3 is 15 residues. In DNA, the CDR3 is TGTGCCAGCAGCCCATCGGACTACCCACCCGGGGAGCTGTTTTTT. Residues: CASSPSDYPPGELFF.

The V gene is TRBV28, the J gene TRBJ1-5; 7 bases line up with TRBD1. Germline V gene lookup returns CDR1 MDHEN and CDR2 SYDVKM. This CDR3 contains 16 residues. Trimming cost V 6 bases and J 4 bases; bases outside gene matches: 12. The CDR3 protein is CASSPPRQGLNQPQHF. In nucleotides, the CDR3 is TGTGCCAGCAGCCCCCCAAGACAGGGCCTAAATCAGCCCCAGCATTTT.

This clone was seen at least ten times. The J gene is TRBJ2-6, the V gene TRBV4-3; D is unclear. This CDR3 spans 16 amino acids. Trimming shortened V by 0 bases and J by 4 bases, and 10 bases separated the two germline ends. CDR1 LGHNA and CDR2 YSLEER come from the germline V gene. For the CDR3, the DNA is TGCGCCAGCAGCCAAGAATCTTCCCGGGGGGCCAACGTCCTGACTTTC. This gives the protein CASSQESSRGANVLTF.

This clone was picked up one time. The chain has TRBV28 and TRBJ1-2, with unresolved D. Germline V gene sequence: CDR1 MDHEN, CDR2 SYDVKM. The CDR3 spans 14 residues. Between the trimmed V and J ends, which lost 7 bases and 5 bases, there was a span of 17 bases. The CDR3 spells CASTQRRAPYGYTF. CDR3 coding DNA: TGTGCCAGCACGCAGAGGAGGGCCCCTTATGGCTACACCTTC.

The rearrangement links TRBV19 to TRBJ2-1; 11 bases are shared with TRBD2. Germline CDR1 and CDR2: LNHDA and SQIVND (reference sequence). This CDR3 has 14 amino acids. Trimming removed 9 bases from V and 4 bases from J; junction bases left unmatched: 5. The CDR3 is CASTGTSGYNEQFF. In nucleotides, the CDR3 is TGTGCCAGCACCGGGACTAGCGGTTACAATGAGCAGTTCTTC.